These 10 T cell receptor beta chains share one sample of origin, sequenced in a study of blood T cell repertoires in COVID-19. TCRdb keeps only in-frame clones here, not all; method: immunoSEQ multiplex PCR. The repertoire holds 150,000 to 200,000 clones, with roughly four fifths as singletons. Material: peripheral blood. These receptors were obtained from a man between 60 and 75 years old with active or convalescent COVID-19.

The chain carries TRBV15 and TRBJ2-3; 9 bases line up with TRBD1. The junction had 11 bases not matched to a gene; V was cut back by 0 bases and J by 4 bases. Per the germline V gene, CDR1 is LNHNV and CDR2 is YYDKDF (reference sequence). The CDR3 runs to 18 residues. CDR3 DNA sequence: TGTGCCACCAGCAGAGATCTTCGGACAGGGGTTTATCCAGATACGCAGTATTTT. Encoded protein: CATSRDLRTGVYPDTQYF.

The chain combines TRBV5-1 with TRBJ1-4; TRBD1 aligns across 9 bases. CDR3 length: 16 amino acids. CDR1 is SGHRS, CDR2 YFSETQ, per germline. The trim removed 3 bases at V and 8 bases at J, leaving 11 bases unmatched. CDR3 sequence (DNA): TGCGCCAGCAGCTGGGGACAGGGCACCCCGGGCGAAAAACTGTTTTTT. Translating it yields CASSWGQGTPGEKLFF.

The rearrangement joins TRBV28 to TRBJ1-5; D remains unclear. Trimming left V 2 bases short and J 7 bases short, with 6 bases between. This CDR3 contains 12 residues. CDR1 is MDHEN, CDR2 SYDVKM, per germline. CDR3 region: CASSLPVQPQHF. In DNA form, the CDR3 reads TGTGCCAGCAGTTTACCAGTCCAGCCCCAGCATTTT.

V usage is TRBV3-1 (or the pseudogene TRBV3-2) and J usage is TRBJ1-2; 8 bases align to TRBD1. This CDR3 region has 13 residues. Germline CDR1 reads LGHDT; CDR2 reads YNNKEL (reference sequence). V lost 5 bases and J lost 5; bases outside the gene matches: 4. CDR3 loop: CASSYQGAYGYTF. The CDR3, as DNA: TGTGCCAGCAGCTACCAGGGGGCGTATGGCTACACCTTC.

This rearrangement joins TRBV18 to TRBJ1-1; 8 bases are a match to TRBD1. CDR1 is KGHSH and CDR2 is LQKENI in the germline V gene. This CDR3 spans 15 amino acids. With 0 bases clipped from V and 7 bases from J, the junction kept 7 bases outside the gene matches. The CDR3 nucleotides are TGTGCCAGCTCACCACCTCAGGGGGCCGGTTTTGAAGCTTTCTTT. This encodes CASSPPQGAGFEAFF.

The rearrangement uses TRBV5-4 and TRBJ2-7; tentatively, D is TRBD1 (7 bases). Looked up from germline, CDR1 is SGHNT and CDR2 is YYREEE (reference sequence). This CDR3 is built from 16 residues. V lost 0 bases and J lost 2, with 15 bases in between. Here the CDR3 DNA reads TGTGCCAGCAGCTTGGCAGGGGGAGGCCCTACCTACGAGCAGTACTTC. Translation gives CASSLAGGGPTYEQYF.

The sample holds many counts of this clone. The chain recombines TRBV5-1 with TRBJ2-1; the D is unclear. The CDR3 sequence is 18 residues long. From germline, CDR1 is SGHRS and CDR2 YFSETQ. The V and J ends lost 0 bases and 0 bases respectively, with 16 bases between them. CDR3 region: CASSLGIVADPSYNEQFF. DNA for the CDR3: TGCGCCAGCAGCTTGGGAATAGTTGCGGATCCCTCCTACAATGAGCAGTTCTTC.

The V and J genes are TRBV2 and TRBJ1-4, with 8 bases aligning to TRBD1. The CDR3 sequence is 15 residues long. The germline V gene encodes CDR1 SNHLY and CDR2 FYNNEI. J was trimmed by 4 bases and V by 7 bases; bases with no gene match: 8. Here the CDR3 DNA reads TGTGCCAGCATCCTGGACAGGGCAGTTAATGAAAAACTGTTTTTT. Amino acid sequence: CASILDRAVNEKLFF.

This clone was seen ten or more times. The gene calls are TRBV6-1 and TRBJ2-2; possibly TRBD2 for D (6 bases). Looked up from germline, CDR1 is MNHNS and CDR2 is SASEGT. The ends were cut back, 1 base at V and 7 bases at J, with 16 bases in the middle. The CDR3 is 16 amino acids. CDR3: CASSEGSRRRGGELFF. The DNA for the CDR3 is TGTGCCAGCAGTGAAGGGTCCCGGCGGCGGGGCGGGGAGCTGTTTTTT.

The CDR3 loop is CASSQGLRDNEQFF. The CDR3, as DNA: TGTGCCAGCAGTCAGGGACTAAGGGACAATGAGCAGTTCTTC. The genes are TRBV2 and TRBJ2-1; 7 bases agree with TRBD2. The germline V gene encodes CDR1 SNHLY and CDR2 FYNNEI. This CDR3 has 14 residues. The V gene end was trimmed by 5 bases and the J gene end by 5 bases; junction bases not matched to a gene: 6.